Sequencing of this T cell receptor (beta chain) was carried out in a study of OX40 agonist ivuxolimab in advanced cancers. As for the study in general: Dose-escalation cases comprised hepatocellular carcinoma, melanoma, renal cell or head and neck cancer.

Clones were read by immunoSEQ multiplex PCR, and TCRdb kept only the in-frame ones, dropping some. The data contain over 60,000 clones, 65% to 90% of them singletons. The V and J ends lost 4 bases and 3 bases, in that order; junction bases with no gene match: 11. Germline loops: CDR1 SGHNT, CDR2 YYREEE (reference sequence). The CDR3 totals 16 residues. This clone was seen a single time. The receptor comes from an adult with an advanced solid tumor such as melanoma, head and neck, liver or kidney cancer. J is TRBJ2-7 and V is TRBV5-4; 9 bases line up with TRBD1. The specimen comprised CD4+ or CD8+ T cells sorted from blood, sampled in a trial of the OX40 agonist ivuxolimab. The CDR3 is CASSHGGQGLLYEQYF. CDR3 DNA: TGTGCCAGCAGCCACGGGGGACAGGGTCTCCTCTACGAGCAGTACTTC.